This T cell receptor beta chain was identified during a study of cytomegalovirus exposure and HLA in healthy donors. TCRdb's table, derived via immunoSEQ multiplex PCR, lists solely in-frame clones and lacks some. The table lists 150,000 to 180,000 clones, 86% of them singletons. The donors formed part of the approximately 120-subject validation cohort, distinct from the approximately 670-subject first cohort. The J segment lost 6 bases and the V segment lost 3 bases, leaving 5 bases of the junction unmatched. The CDR3 has 15 amino acids. Germline assignment: CDR1 MNHEY and CDR2 SMNVEV (reference sequence). This clone was counted only a few times. Its antigen remains unidentified. Study-wide results and caveats: The study flagged fewer than 200 TCR beta chains as cytomegalovirus-associated.

The V call is TRBV27, the J call TRBJ1-6, with 7 bases aligning to TRBD1. This clonotype was obtained from a man between 18 and 35 years old in good health and CMV-seropositive. The material sequenced was PBMCs. CDR3 nucleotides: TGTGCCAGCAGTTTCCTAGGGACAGTTAATTCACCCCTCCACTTT. Translation: CASSFLGTVNSPLHF.